These T cell receptor beta chains were read from a single sample in a study of OX40 agonist ivuxolimab in advanced cancers. TCRdb keeps only in-frame clones here, not all; method: immunoSEQ multiplex PCR. The sample holds 15,000 to 20,000 clones, about 90% seen once. The source was CD4+ or CD8+ T cells sorted from blood, collected in a trial of the OX40 agonist ivuxolimab. These receptors were obtained from an adult with an advanced solid tumor such as melanoma, head and neck, liver or kidney cancer. The CDR3 runs from the conserved cysteine through the conserved F or W. Fields, in order: CDR3 DNA, CDR3 protein, J gene, CDR3 length, clone size, D gene, V gene. The D gene is left open where the match is weak. The size entry is marked missing in some rows and otherwise reads once, few, many or a size class.

cdr3_nt: TGTGCCAGCAGCTTAGCGGACAGATACGAGCAGTACTTC
cdr3_aa: CASSLADRYEQYF
j_call: TRBJ2-7
cdr3_length: 13
clone_size: -
d_call: -
v_call: TRBV7-2

cdr3_nt: TGTGCCAGCAGTTTGTCAACAGGGGGCTTATACTACGAGCAGTACTTC
cdr3_aa: CASSLSTGGLYYEQYF
j_call: TRBJ2-7
cdr3_length: 16
clone_size: -
d_call: TRBD1
v_call: TRBV27

cdr3_nt: TGTGCCAGCAGCTTGAGACAAAGGGGCGAGCAGTACTTC
cdr3_aa: CASSLRQRGEQYF
j_call: TRBJ2-7
cdr3_length: 13
clone_size: -
d_call: -
v_call: TRBV5-8

cdr3_nt: TGTGCCAGCAGTAACGGCGGGCCGGGGGTTCTCCAAGAGACCCAGTACTTC
cdr3_aa: CASSNGGPGVLQETQYF
j_call: TRBJ2-5
cdr3_length: 17
clone_size: -
d_call: -
v_call: TRBV21-1

cdr3_nt: TGTGCCAGCTCTCTAGGGGTGAGTGGCTACACCTTC
cdr3_aa: CASSLGVSGYTF
j_call: TRBJ1-2
cdr3_length: 12
clone_size: few
d_call: -
v_call: TRBV5-4

cdr3_nt: TGCGCCAGCAGCTTGTTGCCAGGATTGGAGAGCTCCTACGAGCAGTACTTC
cdr3_aa: CASSLLPGLESSYEQYF
j_call: TRBJ2-7
cdr3_length: 17
clone_size: few
d_call: -
v_call: TRBV5-1

cdr3_nt: TGTGCCAGCAGTCGATTAGCGGGGGAAGCAGAGACCCAGTACTTC
cdr3_aa: CASSRLAGEAETQYF
j_call: TRBJ2-5
cdr3_length: 15
clone_size: -
d_call: TRBD2
v_call: TRBV5-6

cdr3_nt: TGTGCCAGCAGCCGAAGGACAGGCCCCTACAATGAGCAGTTCTTC
cdr3_aa: CASSRRTGPYNEQFF
j_call: TRBJ2-1
cdr3_length: 15
clone_size: once
d_call: TRBD1
v_call: TRBV11-3

cdr3_nt: TGTGCCAGTATCCCCCGGACAGGGTTTAACAATGAGCAGTTCTTC
cdr3_aa: CASIPRTGFNNEQFF
j_call: TRBJ2-1
cdr3_length: 15
clone_size: -
d_call: TRBD1
v_call: TRBV19

cdr3_nt: TGTGCCAGCAGCTTTGGACAGGGGGACACTGAAGCTTTCTTT
cdr3_aa: CASSFGQGDTEAFF
j_call: TRBJ1-1
cdr3_length: 14
clone_size: few
d_call: TRBD1
v_call: TRBV5-6

cdr3_nt: TGTGCCAGCAGTGAAGGCCCCCAAACAGGGGGGTTAAGCAATCAGCCCCAGCATTTT
cdr3_aa: CASSEGPQTGGLSNQPQHF
j_call: TRBJ1-5
cdr3_length: 19
clone_size: -
d_call: TRBD1
v_call: TRBV6-1

cdr3_nt: TGTGCCAGCAGCGTTAGCGGGGTAATCCACAATGAGCAGTTCTTC
cdr3_aa: CASSVSGVIHNEQFF
j_call: TRBJ2-1
cdr3_length: 15
clone_size: -
d_call: TRBD2
v_call: TRBV9

cdr3_nt: TGTGCCAGCAGGTCCGAGGGGGCGCTTAAGGGCACTGAAGCTTTCTTT
cdr3_aa: CASRSEGALKGTEAFF
j_call: TRBJ1-1
cdr3_length: 16
clone_size: -
d_call: TRBD1
v_call: TRBV7-9

cdr3_nt: TGTGCCAGCAGCGTAGGGGGGGCTGGCACAGATACGCAGTATTTT
cdr3_aa: CASSVGGAGTDTQYF
j_call: TRBJ2-3
cdr3_length: 15
clone_size: -
d_call: -
v_call: TRBV9

cdr3_nt: TGTGCCAGCAGCTTGGTAGGATATAGCAATCAGCCCCAGCATTTT
cdr3_aa: CASSLVGYSNQPQHF
j_call: TRBJ1-5
cdr3_length: 15
clone_size: -
d_call: -
v_call: TRBV5-6

cdr3_nt: TGTGCCAGCAGTGACTGGACAGGGGGCGCATCAGATACGCAGTATTTT
cdr3_aa: CASSDWTGGASDTQYF
j_call: TRBJ2-3
cdr3_length: 16
clone_size: -
d_call: TRBD1
v_call: TRBV6-4

cdr3_nt: TGTGCCAGCACTCCAGGAGGCCGGGAGACCCAGTACTTC
cdr3_aa: CASTPGGRETQYF
j_call: TRBJ2-5
cdr3_length: 13
clone_size: -
d_call: -
v_call: TRBV9

cdr3_nt: TGTGCCAGCAGTTATCGTTCGGCAGGGATTAATGAGCAGTTCTTC
cdr3_aa: CASSYRSAGINEQFF
j_call: TRBJ2-1
cdr3_length: 15
clone_size: -
d_call: -
v_call: TRBV6-5

cdr3_nt: TGTGCCAGCAGCAAAGCGCCTGGTAAACCCACAGATACGCAGTATTTT
cdr3_aa: CASSKAPGKPTDTQYF
j_call: TRBJ2-3
cdr3_length: 16
clone_size: -
d_call: -
v_call: TRBV21-1

cdr3_nt: TGTGCCAGCAGCCTCGGCCCCTTGGGAGAGACCCAGTACTTC
cdr3_aa: CASSLGPLGETQYF
j_call: TRBJ2-5
cdr3_length: 14
clone_size: -
d_call: -
v_call: TRBV27

cdr3_nt: TGTGCCAGCAGCCCCACCCCTAGCCAACCCAATGAGCAGTTCTTC
cdr3_aa: CASSPTPSQPNEQFF
j_call: TRBJ2-1
cdr3_length: 15
clone_size: -
d_call: -
v_call: TRBV27

cdr3_nt: TGTGCCAGCAGTCCTCGGCCGGACGGGGGTTATGGCTACACCTTC
cdr3_aa: CASSPRPDGGYGYTF
j_call: TRBJ1-2
cdr3_length: 15
clone_size: -
d_call: -
v_call: TRBV27

cdr3_nt: TGTGCCAGCAGTAGCCAGGGGATAAGCTACGAGCAGTACTTC
cdr3_aa: CASSSQGISYEQYF
j_call: TRBJ2-7
cdr3_length: 14
clone_size: -
d_call: -
v_call: TRBV27

cdr3_nt: TGTGCCAGCAGCCCCGTAGGCACCGGGGAGCTGTTTTTT
cdr3_aa: CASSPVGTGELFF
j_call: TRBJ2-2
cdr3_length: 13
clone_size: -
d_call: -
v_call: TRBV13

cdr3_nt: TGTGCCAGCGGGGGAGGGGGTGGAGATACGCAGTATTTT
cdr3_aa: CASGGGGGDTQYF
j_call: TRBJ2-3
cdr3_length: 13
clone_size: -
d_call: -
v_call: TRBV27

cdr3_nt: TGTGCCAGCAGCAAGTACTTGGACGAGCAGTACTTC
cdr3_aa: CASSKYLDEQYF
j_call: TRBJ2-7
cdr3_length: 12
clone_size: -
d_call: -
v_call: TRBV6-6

cdr3_nt: TGTGCCAGCACCAACCAGCAGGGGCTACCGACTGAAGCTTTCTTT
cdr3_aa: CASTNQQGLPTEAFF
j_call: TRBJ1-1
cdr3_length: 15
clone_size: -
d_call: -
v_call: TRBV27

cdr3_nt: TGTGCCAGCAGCCCTTACGCGGGGAACACTGAAGCTTTCTTT
cdr3_aa: CASSPYAGNTEAFF
j_call: TRBJ1-1
cdr3_length: 14
clone_size: -
d_call: -
v_call: TRBV5-5

cdr3_nt: TGTGCCAGCAGAGAGTGGGAGCTGTTTTTT
cdr3_aa: CASREWELFF
j_call: TRBJ2-2
cdr3_length: 10
clone_size: -
d_call: -
v_call: TRBV2

cdr3_nt: TGCGCCAGTCACAGGCCCCGGGACAGGGTAGGCTCCACAGATACGCAGTATTTT
cdr3_aa: CASHRPRDRVGSTDTQYF
j_call: TRBJ2-3
cdr3_length: 18
clone_size: -
d_call: TRBD1
v_call: TRBV5-1

cdr3_nt: TGTGCCAGCAGTTCTAGCGGGGGGCGGACAGATACGCAGTATTTT
cdr3_aa: CASSSSGGRTDTQYF
j_call: TRBJ2-3
cdr3_length: 15
clone_size: -
d_call: TRBD2
v_call: TRBV27

cdr3_nt: TGTGCCAGCAGCTATGGACAGGGAGACTACGAGCAGTACTTC
cdr3_aa: CASSYGQGDYEQYF
j_call: TRBJ2-7
cdr3_length: 14
clone_size: -
d_call: TRBD1
v_call: TRBV5-6

cdr3_nt: TGTGCCAGCAGTTACTCTCCGGGGGCAATCGAGCAGTACTTC
cdr3_aa: CASSYSPGAIEQYF
j_call: TRBJ2-7
cdr3_length: 14
clone_size: -
d_call: -
v_call: TRBV6-5

cdr3_nt: TGTGCCAGCAGACCAACAGGAGACAATGAGCAGTTCTTC
cdr3_aa: CASRPTGDNEQFF
j_call: TRBJ2-1
cdr3_length: 13
clone_size: -
d_call: -
v_call: TRBV5-8

cdr3_nt: TGCGCCAGCAGTGACCCGGGGGGAAATCAGCCCCAGCATTTT
cdr3_aa: CASSDPGGNQPQHF
j_call: TRBJ1-5
cdr3_length: 14
clone_size: -
d_call: -
v_call: TRBV10-2

cdr3_nt: TGCGCCAGCAGCCAAGAGGATAACCTTCCAGATACGCAGTATTTT
cdr3_aa: CASSQEDNLPDTQYF
j_call: TRBJ2-3
cdr3_length: 15
clone_size: once
d_call: -
v_call: TRBV4-1

cdr3_nt: TGTGCCAGCAGCTATACAGGGGTCCTGCCCGAGGGCTACACCTTC
cdr3_aa: CASSYTGVLPEGYTF
j_call: TRBJ1-2
cdr3_length: 15
clone_size: once
d_call: TRBD1
v_call: TRBV6-5

cdr3_nt: TGTGCCTTCTCAACTTCGACTAGCGGGGTATACGAGCAGTACTTC
cdr3_aa: CAFSTSTSGVYEQYF
j_call: TRBJ2-7
cdr3_length: 15
clone_size: -
d_call: TRBD2
v_call: TRBV30

cdr3_nt: TGTGCCAGTAGTAACGGACAGGGAGGAACTAATGAAAAACTGTTTTTT
cdr3_aa: CASSNGQGGTNEKLFF
j_call: TRBJ1-4
cdr3_length: 16
clone_size: -
d_call: TRBD1
v_call: TRBV19

cdr3_nt: TGTGCCAGCGGACCCTTAAGACAGGGATGGACCGGGGAGCTGTTTTTT
cdr3_aa: CASGPLRQGWTGELFF
j_call: TRBJ2-2
cdr3_length: 16
clone_size: -
d_call: TRBD1
v_call: TRBV9

cdr3_nt: TGTGCCAGCAGCTCCCGCGGTAGTGCCTACGAGCAGTACTTC
cdr3_aa: CASSSRGSAYEQYF
j_call: TRBJ2-7
cdr3_length: 14
clone_size: -
d_call: -
v_call: TRBV7-6

cdr3_nt: TGTGCCAGCAGCGTCAGGCAGGACAGGTCCTCGCGCTACACCTTC
cdr3_aa: CASSVRQDRSSRYTF
j_call: TRBJ1-2
cdr3_length: 15
clone_size: few
d_call: TRBD1
v_call: TRBV5-5

cdr3_nt: TGTGCCAGCAGCACACCGTCACAGGGCAATCAGCCCCAGCATTTT
cdr3_aa: CASSTPSQGNQPQHF
j_call: TRBJ1-5
cdr3_length: 15
clone_size: -
d_call: -
v_call: TRBV7-9

cdr3_nt: TGTGCCAGCAGTGCCATTGGGGCAGGGAGTATCGGAAAACTGTTTTTT
cdr3_aa: CASSAIGAGSIGKLFF
j_call: TRBJ1-4
cdr3_length: 16
clone_size: -
d_call: -
v_call: TRBV28

cdr3_nt: TGTGCCAGCAGCTCCGCAGGGCTTCCCCAGTACAATGAGCAGTTCTTC
cdr3_aa: CASSSAGLPQYNEQFF
j_call: TRBJ2-1
cdr3_length: 16
clone_size: -
d_call: -
v_call: TRBV5-8

cdr3_nt: TGTGCCTGGACCGTTGGACATTTTTACGAGCAGTACTTC
cdr3_aa: CAWTVGHFYEQYF
j_call: TRBJ2-7
cdr3_length: 13
clone_size: -
d_call: -
v_call: TRBV30

cdr3_nt: TGTGCCAGCAGTGAGGCAGGGGACACTGAAGCTTTCTTT
cdr3_aa: CASSEAGDTEAFF
j_call: TRBJ1-1
cdr3_length: 13
clone_size: -
d_call: -
v_call: TRBV2

cdr3_nt: TGTGCCAGCAGCTCCGAAGAAAAACTGTTTTTT
cdr3_aa: CASSSEEKLFF
j_call: TRBJ1-4
cdr3_length: 11
clone_size: -
d_call: -
v_call: TRBV11-2

cdr3_nt: TGTGCCAGCGGAGGGGCGGGGGGAGCCTCCTACGAGCAGTACTTC
cdr3_aa: CASGGAGGASYEQYF
j_call: TRBJ2-7
cdr3_length: 15
clone_size: -
d_call: TRBD2
v_call: TRBV7-9

cdr3_nt: TGTGCTAGTGGTTTACCAGGGGAGCTGGAGACCCAGTACTTC
cdr3_aa: CASGLPGELETQYF
j_call: TRBJ2-5
cdr3_length: 14
clone_size: -
d_call: -
v_call: TRBV12-5

cdr3_nt: TGTGCCAGCAGTCCCTGGGGCCCCACAGGGGGCTCCTATAATTCACCCCTCCACTTT
cdr3_aa: CASSPWGPTGGSYNSPLHF
j_call: TRBJ1-6
cdr3_length: 19
clone_size: -
d_call: TRBD1
v_call: TRBV28

cdr3_nt: TGTGCCAGCAGCTCACCCGGGACAGGGGCTTTGAACACTGAAGCTTTCTTT
cdr3_aa: CASSSPGTGALNTEAFF
j_call: TRBJ1-1
cdr3_length: 17
clone_size: -
d_call: TRBD1
v_call: TRBV11-2

cdr3_nt: TGTGCCATCCTCAGGTACCCAGGGGTAACAAACACTGAAGCTTTCTTT
cdr3_aa: CAILRYPGVTNTEAFF
j_call: TRBJ1-1
cdr3_length: 16
clone_size: -
d_call: -
v_call: TRBV19